This T cell receptor beta chain originates from a study of Graves' ophthalmopathy and Graves' hyperthyroidism. Study details: The stable label applied to hyperthyroidism with no ophthalmopathy within 18 months of follow-up. Whole-study findings and limits: Blood contained most expanded thyroid clonotypes exceeding 0.001 frequency. The model predicted ophthalmopathy progression with roughly 70% sensitivity and under 75% specificity.

If patients had other autoimmune diseases, uncontrolled infections, pregnancy or lactation, they were excluded. RNA served as the template for amplifying TCR beta CDR3 regions. Investigators did first-round RT-PCR with HTBI primers, then second-round multiplex PCR. TCRdb re-derived calls from the multiplex PCR reads in MiXCR, one entry per CDR3 protein. The sample yields around 1,000,000 distinct CDR3 sequences, about 36% seen once. In this sample, this clonotype turned up many times. Its antigen is not known. V shed 4 bases and J shed 2 bases, with 21 bases lying between them. This CDR3 region has 18 residues. Per the germline V gene, CDR1 is WSHSY and CDR2 is SAAADI.

This receptor was taken from an adult man with Graves' hyperthyroidism. V is TRBV10-2 and J is TRBJ1-3; D possibly corresponds to TRBD1 (5 bases). The material sequenced was peripheral blood or thyroid tissue (not recorded which). The CDR3 sequence is CASSGWGGNPSAGNTIYF. In DNA form, the CDR3 reads TGCGCCAGCAGTGGCTGGGGGGGAAATCCTTCAGCTGGAAACACCATATATTTT.